A single sample is the source of the 2 T cell receptor beta chains below, sequenced in a study of blood T cell repertoires in COVID-19. Assay: immunoSEQ multiplex PCR; the TCRdb copy retains only in-frame clones and omits some. This table has around 500,000 clones, approximately 86% appearing once. The material sequenced was PBMCs or T cells enriched from blood (not recorded which). These receptors were taken from a woman aged 55-70 years who had recovered from COVID-19.

The chain combines TRBV5-4 with TRBJ2-7, with 12 bases fitting TRBD2. The germline V gene has CDR1 SGHNT and CDR2 YYREEE (reference sequence). This CDR3 contains 17 residues. J lost 0 bases, V lost 4 bases, and 8 bases had no gene match. CDR3 DNA: TGTGCCAGCAGCATCGACGGACTAGCGGGGAGCTCCTACGAGCAGTACGTC. It translates to CASSIDGLAGSSYEQYV.

The chain recombines TRBV3-1 (or the pseudogene TRBV3-2) with TRBJ2-7; 9 bases line up with TRBD2. Germline CDR1 LGHDT, CDR2 YNNKEL (reference sequence). The trim removed 1 base at V and 3 bases at J, leaving 22 bases unmatched. CDR3 length: 21 residues. The CDR3 here is CASSQVEERGARRFIFYEQYF. The CDR3 bases are TGTGCCAGCAGCCAAGTGGAGGAGCGGGGGGCGCGGAGGTTTATTTTCTACGAGCAGTACTTC.